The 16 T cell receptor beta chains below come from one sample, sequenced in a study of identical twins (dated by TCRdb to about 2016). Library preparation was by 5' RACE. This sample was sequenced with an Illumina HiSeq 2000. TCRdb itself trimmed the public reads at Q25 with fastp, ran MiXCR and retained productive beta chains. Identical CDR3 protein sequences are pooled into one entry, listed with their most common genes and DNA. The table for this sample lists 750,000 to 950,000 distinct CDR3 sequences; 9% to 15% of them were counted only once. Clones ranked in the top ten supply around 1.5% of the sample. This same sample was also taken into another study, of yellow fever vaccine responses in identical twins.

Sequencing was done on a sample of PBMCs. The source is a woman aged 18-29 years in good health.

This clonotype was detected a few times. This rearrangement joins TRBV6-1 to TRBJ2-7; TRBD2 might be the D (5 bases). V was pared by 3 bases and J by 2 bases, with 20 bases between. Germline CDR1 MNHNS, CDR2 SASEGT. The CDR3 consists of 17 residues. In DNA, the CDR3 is TGTGCCAGCAGTGACCCATCTGACTTCCGGGAAACCTACGAGCAGTACGTC. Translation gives CASSDPSDFRETYEQYV.

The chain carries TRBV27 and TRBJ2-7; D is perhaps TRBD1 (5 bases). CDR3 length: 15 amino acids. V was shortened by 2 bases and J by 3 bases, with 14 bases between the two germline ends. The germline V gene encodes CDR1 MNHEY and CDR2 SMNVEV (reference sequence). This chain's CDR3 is CASSLQGAGDYEQYV. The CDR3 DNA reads TGTGCCAGCAGTTTACAAGGGGCCGGAGACTACGAGCAGTACGTC.

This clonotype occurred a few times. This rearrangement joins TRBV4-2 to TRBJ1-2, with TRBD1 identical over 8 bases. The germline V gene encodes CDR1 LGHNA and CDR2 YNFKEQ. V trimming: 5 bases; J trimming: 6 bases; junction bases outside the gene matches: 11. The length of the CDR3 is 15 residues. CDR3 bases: TGTGCCAGCAGCAACCCTGGACAGGGCGGGGATGGCTACACCTTC. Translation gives CASSNPGQGGDGYTF.

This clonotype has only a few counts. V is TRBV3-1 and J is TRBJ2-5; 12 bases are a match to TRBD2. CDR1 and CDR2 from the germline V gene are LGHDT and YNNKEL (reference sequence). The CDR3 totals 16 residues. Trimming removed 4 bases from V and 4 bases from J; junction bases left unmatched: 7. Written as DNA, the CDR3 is TGTGCCAGCAGCCCGACTAGCGGGGGAATGGGAGAGACCCAGTACTTC. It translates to CASSPTSGGMGETQYF.

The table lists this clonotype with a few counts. CDR3 in amino acids: CASSFYSFTGELFF. The CDR3 nucleotides are TGTGCCAGCAGCTTCTACAGCTTCACCGGGGAGCTGTTTTTT. V gene TRBV7-9 combines with J gene TRBJ2-2; no clear D gene. The V gene lost 3 bases and the J gene lost 4 bases, with 9 bases spanning the gap. The CDR3 sequence is 14 residues long. Germline-derived CDR1 and CDR2 are SEHNR and FQNEAQ (reference sequence).

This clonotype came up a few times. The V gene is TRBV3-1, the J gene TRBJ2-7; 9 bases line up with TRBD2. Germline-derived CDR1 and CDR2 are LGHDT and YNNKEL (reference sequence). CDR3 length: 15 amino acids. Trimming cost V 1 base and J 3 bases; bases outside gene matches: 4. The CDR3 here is CASSQVWREGYEQYF. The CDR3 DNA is TGTGCCAGCAGCCAAGTCTGGCGGGAGGGCTACGAGCAGTACTTC.

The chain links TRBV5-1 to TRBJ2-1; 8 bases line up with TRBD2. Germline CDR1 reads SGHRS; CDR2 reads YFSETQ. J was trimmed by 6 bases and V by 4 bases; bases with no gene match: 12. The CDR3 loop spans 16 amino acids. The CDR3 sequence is CASSPGGREVGNEQFF. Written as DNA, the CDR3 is TGCGCCAGCAGCCCCGGGGGGCGGGAGGTCGGCAATGAGCAGTTCTTC.

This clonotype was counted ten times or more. The chain's CDR3 is CASPRDTANYEQYV. As DNA, the CDR3 is TGCGCCAGCCCCCGGGACACTGCAAACTACGAGCAGTACGTC. V is TRBV5-1 and J is TRBJ2-7; a possible D gene is TRBD1 (6 bases). The CDR3 totals 14 residues. Per the germline V gene, CDR1 is SGHRS and CDR2 is YFSETQ. Trimming cost V 7 bases and J 3 bases, with 17 bases left between them.

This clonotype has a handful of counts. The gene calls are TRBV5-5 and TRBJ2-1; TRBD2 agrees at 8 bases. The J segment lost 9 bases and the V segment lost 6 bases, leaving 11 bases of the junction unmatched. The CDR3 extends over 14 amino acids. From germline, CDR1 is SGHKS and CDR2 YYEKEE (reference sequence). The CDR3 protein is CASTFWREDAEQFF. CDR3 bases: TGTGCCAGCACCTTCTGGCGGGAGGATGCTGAGCAGTTCTTC.

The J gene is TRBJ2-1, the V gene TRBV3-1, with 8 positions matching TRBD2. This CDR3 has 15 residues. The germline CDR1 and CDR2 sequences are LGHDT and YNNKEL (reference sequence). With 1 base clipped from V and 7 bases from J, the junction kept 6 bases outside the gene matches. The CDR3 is CASSQVPRGGNEQFF. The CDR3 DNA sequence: TGTGCCAGCAGCCAAGTCCCCCGGGGGGGGAATGAGCAGTTCTTC.

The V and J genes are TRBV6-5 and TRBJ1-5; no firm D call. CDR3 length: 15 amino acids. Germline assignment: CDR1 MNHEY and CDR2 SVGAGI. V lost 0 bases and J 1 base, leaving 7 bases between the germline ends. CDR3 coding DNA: TGTGCCAGCAGTTACTCGGGCAAGAGCAATCAGCCCCAGCATTTT. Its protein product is CASSYSGKSNQPQHF.

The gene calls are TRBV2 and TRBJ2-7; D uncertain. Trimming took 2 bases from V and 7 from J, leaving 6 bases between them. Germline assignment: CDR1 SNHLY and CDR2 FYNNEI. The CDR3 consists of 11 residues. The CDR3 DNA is TGTGCCAGCAGTGAAATACTAGAGCAGTACTTC. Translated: CASSEILEQYF.

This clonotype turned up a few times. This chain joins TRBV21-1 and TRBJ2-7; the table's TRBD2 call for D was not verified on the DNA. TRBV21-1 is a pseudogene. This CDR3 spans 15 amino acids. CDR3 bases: TGTGCCAGCAGCAAAGTGTCTCTAGCGCGGTACGAGCAGTACGTC. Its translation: CASSKVSLARYEQYV.

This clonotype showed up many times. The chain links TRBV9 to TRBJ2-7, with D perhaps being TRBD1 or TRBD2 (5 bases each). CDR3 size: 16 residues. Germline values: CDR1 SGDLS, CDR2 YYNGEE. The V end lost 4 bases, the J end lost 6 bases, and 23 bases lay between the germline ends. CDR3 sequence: CASSPQVGGVRGEQYF. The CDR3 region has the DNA TGTGCCAGCAGCCCTCAAGTTGGGGGTGTTCGTGGCGAGCAGTACTTC.

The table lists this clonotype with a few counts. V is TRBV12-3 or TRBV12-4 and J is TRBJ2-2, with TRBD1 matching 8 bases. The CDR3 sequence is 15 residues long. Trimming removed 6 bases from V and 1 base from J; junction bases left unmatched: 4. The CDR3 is CASRWGTGNTGELFF. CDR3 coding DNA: TGTGCCAGCAGATGGGGGACAGGGAACACCGGGGAGCTGTTTTTT.

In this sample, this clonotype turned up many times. CDR3 coding DNA: TGTGCCAGCAGTTTCGTTCAGGGGCAGGAGACCCAGTACTTC. This encodes CASSFVQGQETQYF. V and J are TRBV12-3 or TRBV12-4 and TRBJ2-5; possibly TRBD1 for D (6 bases). Trimming removed 3 bases from V and 5 bases from J, with 13 bases in between. The CDR3 contains 14 residues.